The clone carrying this T cell receptor (beta chain) was detected many times. Regions amplified from RNA transcripts were the TCR beta CDR3 regions. TCR CDR3 underwent first-round RT-PCR with the HTBI primer set. TCRdb fed the multiplex PCR reads into MiXCR, producing one record per CDR3 protein. The sample yields roughly 180,000 distinct CDR3 sequences, around 15% seen once. The entry originates in a study of T cells in Graves' hyperthyroidism and ophthalmopathy. Study context: The authors collected peripheral blood at initial diagnosis, before any treatment.

Losses at the gene ends were 5 bases for V and 3 bases for J; bases not matched to a gene: 6. Germline V lookup: CDR1 MNHEY, CDR2 SVGEGT. This CDR3 spans 14 amino acids. This sequence originates from a woman in her 50s with Graves' hyperthyroidism. V usage is TRBV6-2 or TRBV6-3 and J usage is TRBJ1-2, with 7 bases fitting TRBD1. The sequenced material came from blood. CDR3 loop: CASSQQGRDYGYTF. CDR3 in DNA: TGTGCCAGCAGTCAACAGGGGAGGGACTATGGCTACACCTTC.